This T cell receptor beta chain originates from a study of ipilimumab plus nivolumab after autologous stem cell transplantation. Study-level information: A median of about eight nivolumab and 4 to 6 ipilimumab doses were given. General observations from the study: TCR repertoire, Treg phenotype and gut microbiota reportedly support more study of this approach.

Notes on this clone: What it recognizes is unknown. Other nucleotide sequences in the sample specify the same CDR3.

Checkpoint therapy with ipilimumab 1 mg/kg began 14 to 28 days after transplant. Through week 26, nivolumab 3 mg/kg IV was given weeks 1, 4, 7, 10, then biweekly. TCRdb keeps only in-frame clones here, not all; method: immunoSEQ multiplex PCR. The data contain about 3,100 clones, about 80% of them singletons. There are 16 residues in the CDR3. Trimming cost V 6 bases and J 7 bases, with 24 bases left between them. Germline V CDR1 and CDR2: SNHLY, FYNNEI. This material consisted of PBMCs, taken in a trial of ipilimumab plus nivolumab as post-transplant consolidation. The chain joins TRBV2 to TRBJ1-1, with a tentative D call TRBD1 (6 bases). This receptor was obtained from a male donor with primary mediastinal lymphoma. CDR3 nucleotide sequence: TGTGCCAGCAGCGAAACGCCCACTCTAGGACAGAGTGAAGCTTTCTTT. Its protein is CASSETPTLGQSEAFF.